This T cell receptor (beta chain) was sequenced during a study of blood T cell repertoires in COVID-19. Whole-study context: Samples taken during acute and convalescent COVID-19 were collected in the United States, Italy and Spain. The analysed material was cDNA or gDNA that came from T cells, B-cell-depleted T cells, or PBMCs.

Germline lookup yields CDR1 MNHEY and CDR2 SVGAGI. The CDR3 has 15 residues. V lost 9 bases to trimming and J lost 0 bases, with 17 bases between them. Study processing details: From reference gene primer amplification, estimates of nucleated cell counts were derived. TCRdb keeps only in-frame clones here, not all; method: immunoSEQ multiplex PCR. V and J calls and clone size follow that table, whereas D and trimming were derived from the DNA. This sample carries 150,000 to 180,000 clones, under 85% of them seen once, and the ten largest clones take 0.63%. The source of this sequence is a man in his sixties with COVID-19, enrolled during active disease. The sequenced material came from peripheral blood. This sequence joins TRBV6-5 and TRBJ1-1; D is undetermined. The CDR3 sequence: CASLRYVQLNTEAFF. In nucleotides, the CDR3 is TGTGCCAGTCTCAGGTACGTCCAGCTGAACACTGAAGCTTTCTTT.